These T cell receptor beta chains were read from a single sample in a study of T cells in Graves' hyperthyroidism and ophthalmopathy. TCRdb reprocessed the multiplex PCR reads via MiXCR and lists one record per CDR3 protein. The repertoire includes about 210,000 distinct CDR3 sequences, roughly 18% of them detected once, and roughly 50% sits in the top ten. Sequenced: blood. These receptor sequences come from a man in his fifties or sixties with Graves' hyperthyroidism. CDR3s include the opening cysteine and the closing phenylalanine or tryptophan. The D gene is left open where the match is weak. The size field is filled for only some rows; it gives once, few, many or a size class.

TRBV7-3,TRBJ2-3,TRBD2,few,TGTGCCAGCAGCACCGGACTAGCGGGGCTCACAGATACGCAGTATTTT,CASSTGLAGLTDTQYF
TRBV30,TRBJ1-1,-,many,TGTGCCTGTGGGGCCTCGAACACTGAAGCTTTCTTT,CACGASNTEAFF
TRBV20-1,TRBJ2-2,TRBD2,many,TGCAGTGCTAGTGGTCAAGCGGGAGCGAACACCGGGGAGCTGTTTTTT,CSASGQAGANTGELFF
TRBV10-3,TRBJ2-5,TRBD2,few,TGTGCCATCGCCCCACGGGGGGGCGTGGAGACCCAGTACTTC,CAIAPRGGVETQYF
TRBV29-1,TRBJ2-5,-,many,TGCAGCGTTGAAGTGTCCAGGGGAGGGGGCCAGTACTTC,CSVEVSRGGGQYF
TRBV2,TRBJ1-1,-,many,TGTGCCAGCTACCTGGTCTTGAACACTGAAGCTTTCTTT,CASYLVLNTEAFF
TRBV24-1,TRBJ1-3,TRBD1,few,TGTGCCACCCTCCACCGAGGGACAGTCTCTGGAAACACCATATATTTT,CATLHRGTVSGNTIYF
TRBV10-3,TRBJ2-5,TRBD2,-,TGTGCCACCCGAGCCCAACTAGCGGGCCCCCAAGAGACCCAGTACTTC,CATRAQLAGPQETQYF
TRBV9,TRBJ1-2,-,many,TGTGCCAGCAGCGCGGAGGATTATGGCTACACCTTC,CASSAEDYGYTF
TRBV11-2,TRBJ2-5,TRBD2,many,TGTGCCAGCAGCTTGTTTGGTGGGAGGGCCTGGTCGAGGGAGACCCAGTACTTC,CASSLFGGRAWSRETQYF
TRBV20-1,TRBJ1-3,-,-,TGCAGTGGAATTGACTCTGGAAACACCATATATTTT,CSGIDSGNTIYF
TRBV5-1,TRBJ2-3,TRBD1,once,TGCGCCAGCAGCATCGGACAGGGGGCAGGCACAGATACGCAGTATTTT,CASSIGQGAGTDTQYF
TRBV6-2/TRBV6-3,TRBJ1-2,-,few,TGTGCCAGCAGACAGAGCGCAAACTATGGCTACACCTTC,CASRQSANYGYTF
TRBV24-1,TRBJ2-3,TRBD1,-,TGTGCCACTGCCCCCGGACAGGGCGGCACAGATACGCAGTATTTT,CATAPGQGGTDTQYF
TRBV28,TRBJ2-5,-,-,TGTGCCAGCAAACAGGCCCCACAAGAGACCCAGTACTTC,CASKQAPQETQYF
TRBV28,TRBJ1-2,-,many,TGTGCCAGCAGTTTTGGCGGTACTAACTATGGCTACACCTTC,CASSFGGTNYGYTF
TRBV18,TRBJ1-1,-,many,TGTGCCAGCTCACCACCGGGTAGGGATGGTTCCACTGAAGCTTTCTTT,CASSPPGRDGSTEAFF
TRBV5-1,TRBJ1-2,-,-,TGCGCCAGCAGCTTGTTCGGGGGGACGGATGGCTACACCTTC,CASSLFGGTDGYTF
TRBV7-9,TRBJ1-6,TRBD1,-,TGTGCCAGCAGAGAGGGACAGTATAATTCACCCCTCCACTTT,CASREGQYNSPLHF
TRBV5-1,TRBJ2-2,TRBD2,-,TGCGCCAGCAGCAACATACCCCGCGGGAGGGTCGGGGAGCTGTTTTTT,CASSNIPRGRVGELFF
TRBV20-1,TRBJ2-7,TRBD2,few,TGCAGTGCTGAACCCACTAGCGGGAGGACCTACGAGCAGTACTTC,CSAEPTSGRTYEQYF
TRBV7-8,TRBJ2-7,-,many,TGTGCCAGCAGCTTAGCGCGTCGGGATCTGGGCGAGCAGTACTTC,CASSLARRDLGEQYF
TRBV5-1,TRBJ1-2,-,many,TGCGCCAGCAGCGTCAGTAACTATGGCTACACCTTC,CASSVSNYGYTF
TRBV7-3,TRBJ2-5,-,many,TGTGCCAGCAGCTTAACAGGGGCACAAGAGACCCAGTACTTC,CASSLTGAQETQYF
TRBV15,TRBJ2-7,-,few,TGTGCCACCAGCACTGAGGGCATACTCCGGGGGGAGCAGTACTTC,CATSTEGILRGEQYF
TRBV2,TRBJ2-7,TRBD2,many,TGTGCCAGCAGTCTACTAGCGACCGAGCAGTACTTC,CASSLLATEQYF
TRBV30,TRBJ2-6,-,-,TGTGCCTGGAGTGTAGGGGGACCCTCTGGGGCCAACGTCCTGACTTTC,CAWSVGGPSGANVLTF
TRBV7-9,TRBJ2-1,-,few,TGTGCCAGCAGCACCGAGGCCCGGAATGAGCAGTTCTTC,CASSTEARNEQFF
TRBV28,TRBJ2-1,TRBD2,many,TGTGCCAGCAGCGGAGGGACTAGAGTTTACGTCTACAATGAGCAGTTCTTC,CASSGGTRVYVYNEQFF
TRBV28,TRBJ2-7,TRBD1,-,TGTGCCAGCAAGCGTCGTTTTAGGGGACAGGGTCCCCACGAGCAGTACTTC,CASKRRFRGQGPHEQYF
TRBV6-1,TRBJ2-7,-,many,TGTGCCAGCAGTTTTTATCATGGGACGGCCGAGCAGTACTTC,CASSFYHGTAEQYF
TRBV28,TRBJ2-5,TRBD2,many,TGTGCCAGCAGCCACGGACTAGACAGTCAAGAGACCCAGTACTTC,CASSHGLDSQETQYF
TRBV7-2,TRBJ1-2,-,few,TGTGCCAGCAGCTTAGTGTTGTGGGGCGGTGGCTACACCTTC,CASSLVLWGGGYTF
TRBV6-2/TRBV6-3,TRBJ2-3,-,few,TGTGCCAGCAGTTTGGTGCGCGATACGCAGTATTTT,CASSLVRDTQYF
TRBV5-1,TRBJ2-3,-,many,TGCGCCAGCAGCTTGGGCGGGTATACAGATACGCAGTATTTT,CASSLGGYTDTQYF
TRBV20-1,TRBJ2-1,TRBD2,many,TGCAGTGCTAGCTCGACCGGGACTAGCAGTGACAATGAGCAGTTCTTC,CSASSTGTSSDNEQFF
TRBV12-3/TRBV12-4,TRBJ1-2,-,many,TGTGCCAGCAGTCGGGGGGGCGGGTATGGCTACACCTTC,CASSRGGGYGYTF
TRBV20-1,TRBJ2-7,-,-,TGCAGTGCTAGAGATTTCGACACAGGCTCCTACGAGCAGTACTTC,CSARDFDTGSYEQYF
TRBV12-3/TRBV12-4,TRBJ1-2,-,many,TGTGCCAGCAGTTTGTGGACCCGACAGTATGGCTACACCTTC,CASSLWTRQYGYTF
TRBV3-1,TRBJ2-1,TRBD2,-,TGTGCCAGCAGCCAAGAAGGTAGCGGGAGGCTCTACAATGAGCAGTTCTTC,CASSQEGSGRLYNEQFF
TRBV4-3,TRBJ2-3,-,-,TGCGCCAGCAGCCAAGATGACAGGCTCACAGATACGCAGTATTTT,CASSQDDRLTDTQYF
TRBV20-1,TRBJ1-2,-,few,TGCAGTGTTAGGGGTGCCTATGGCTACACCTTC,CSVRGAYGYTF
TRBV24-1,TRBJ2-3,-,-,TGTGCCACCAGTGATTTGGGGCAGGGTCGAGATACGCAGTATTTT,CATSDLGQGRDTQYF
TRBV18,TRBJ2-7,TRBD1,-,TGTGCCAGCTCTGACCCAGGACAGGGGGCATACGAGCAGTACTTC,CASSDPGQGAYEQYF
TRBV6-2/TRBV6-3,TRBJ2-1,-,many,TGTGCCAGCAGTTACTCACGGACAAACCGGCGGGCGTACAATGAGCAGTTCTTC,CASSYSRTNRRAYNEQFF
TRBV7-2,TRBJ2-7,-,many,TGTGCCAGCAGCTCAAGTGGGGGGACGGACCCGCGGCAGTACTTC,CASSSSGGTDPRQYF
TRBV4-1,TRBJ2-7,-,many,TGCGCCAGCAGCCAGGGACTGGCCTACGAGCAGTACTTC,CASSQGLAYEQYF
TRBV19,TRBJ2-7,TRBD1,few,TGTGCCAGTAGTCCGCGACAGGGGGGGACCTACGAGCAGTACTTC,CASSPRQGGTYEQYF
TRBV29-1,TRBJ2-2,TRBD1,many,TGCAGCGTTGTCTCCGGGACAGGGGGCACCGGGGAGCTGTTTTTT,CSVVSGTGGTGELFF
TRBV20-1,TRBJ2-3,TRBD2,many,TGCAGTGCTAGAGATGTAGGCGGGAGGGACACAGATACGCAGTATTTT,CSARDVGGRDTDTQYF
TRBV6-2/TRBV6-3,TRBJ2-1,-,few,TGTGCCAGCAGGATGCTCAATGAGCAGTTCTTC,CASRMLNEQFF
TRBV27,TRBJ2-3,TRBD2,many,TGTGCCAGCAGCCCTGGGAGGGGAGTTACAGATACGCAGTATTTT,CASSPGRGVTDTQYF
TRBV6-1,TRBJ1-6,TRBD1,few,TGTGCCAGCAGGACAGGGGGGACTAATTCACCCCTCCACTTT,CASRTGGTNSPLHF
TRBV28,TRBJ2-7,-,many,TGTGCCAGCAGTTTATGGGGGGGGCGTTACGAGCAGTACTTC,CASSLWGGRYEQYF
TRBV6-2/TRBV6-3,TRBJ2-6,TRBD1,many,TGTGCCAGCAAAGATCCACTCACAGGGGATGAGGTCTCCAACGTCCTGACTTTC,CASKDPLTGDEVSNVLTF
TRBV11-2,TRBJ1-3,-,few,TGTGCCAGCAGAAGGAGCTCTGGAAACACCATATATTTT,CASRRSSGNTIYF
TRBV6-2/TRBV6-3,TRBJ2-1,TRBD2,many,TGTGCCAGCAGTTACTCGAAAGCGGGAGGGCCCTTTGAGCAGTTCTTC,CASSYSKAGGPFEQFF
TRBV6-1,TRBJ2-7,-,-,TGTGCCAGCAGTGAAAGCTCGTGGGCTAACGAGCAGTACTTC,CASSESSWANEQYF
TRBV30,TRBJ2-1,-,many,TGTGCCTGGGAACAGGGTGAGCAGTTCTTC,CAWEQGEQFF
TRBV28,TRBJ2-7,-,many,TGTGCCAGCAGTAGGACAGTACGAGCCTTTGAGCAGTACTTC,CASSRTVRAFEQYF